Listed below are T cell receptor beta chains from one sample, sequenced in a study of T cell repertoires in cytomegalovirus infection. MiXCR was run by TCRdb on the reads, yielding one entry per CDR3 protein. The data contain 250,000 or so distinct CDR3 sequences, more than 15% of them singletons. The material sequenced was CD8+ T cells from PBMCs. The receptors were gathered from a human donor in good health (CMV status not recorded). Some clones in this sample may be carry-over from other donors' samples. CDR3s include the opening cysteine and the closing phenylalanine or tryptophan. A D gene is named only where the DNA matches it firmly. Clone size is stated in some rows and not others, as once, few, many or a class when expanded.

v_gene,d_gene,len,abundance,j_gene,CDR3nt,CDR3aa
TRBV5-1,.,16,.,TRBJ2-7,TGCGCCAGCAGCTTATTCGGCGGTGTTGGTATGGGGAAGCAGTACTTC,CASSLFGGVGMGKQYF
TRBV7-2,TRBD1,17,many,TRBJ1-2,TGTGCCAGCAGCTTCTCCGGGACAGGGGGCTTTGGTAATGGCTACACCTTC,CASSFSGTGGFGNGYTF
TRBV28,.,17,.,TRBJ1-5,TGTGCCAGCAGCTTAGGACAGTGGGGGTATAGCAATCAGCCCCAGCATTTT,CASSLGQWGYSNQPQHF
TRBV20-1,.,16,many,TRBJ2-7,TGCAGTGCTAGAGATGGGCGGGTACAGGCCCCCTACGAGCAGTACTTC,CSARDGRVQAPYEQYF
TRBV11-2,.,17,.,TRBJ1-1,TGTGCCAGCAGCTTAGCTTTTTTATGGCCCGAGAACACTGAAGCTTTCTTT,CASSLAFLWPENTEAFF
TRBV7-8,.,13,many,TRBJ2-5,TGTGCCAGCAGCTCCCAGGGTAGGGAGACCCAGTACTTC,CASSSQGRETQYF
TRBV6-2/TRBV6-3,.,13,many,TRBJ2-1,TGTGCCAGCAAGGTAGGAGGGCTGAATGAGCAGTTCTTC,CASKVGGLNEQFF
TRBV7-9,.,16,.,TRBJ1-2,TGTGCCAGCAGCGATTCCGTGGGTCAGGCGAACTATGGCTACACCTTC,CASSDSVGQANYGYTF
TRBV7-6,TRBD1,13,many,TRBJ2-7,TGTGCCAGCAGCGAGGACAGGGGCTACGAGCAGTACTTC,CASSEDRGYEQYF
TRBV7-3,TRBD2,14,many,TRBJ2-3,TGTGCCAGCAGCTCAAGGGCGGGGGGAGATACGCAGTATTTT,CASSSRAGGDTQYF